This passage covers 15 T cell receptor beta chains from one sample sequenced in a study of CD4 T cells in relation to SARS-CoV-2 and coronaviruses. This table comes from immunoSEQ multiplex PCR, and its TCRdb copy is limited to in-frame clones, with some not included. The table includes roughly 19,000 clones, approximately 84% detected once. Their antigens are not known. Unexposed donor CD4+ T cells date from about 2011-2019, before the COVID-19 pandemic. Isolation of CD4+ T cells took place after around eleven days in culture. Sequencing input: CD4+ T cells from PBMCs, cultured in vitro. These receptors originate from a human donor in good health.

CDR3 amino acids: CASSGGAPSTQFF. As DNA, the CDR3 is TGTGCCAGCAGCGGAGGGGCGCCGTCGACGCAGTTCTTC. This chain links TRBV9 with TRBJ2-1; D may match TRBD1 or TRBD2 (5 bases each). This CDR3 region has 13 residues. The ends were cut back, 3 bases at V and 12 bases at J, with 16 bases in the middle. From germline, CDR1 is SGDLS and CDR2 YYNGEE. Full variable domain (rest looked up from reference TRBV9 and TRBJ2-1): DSGVTQTPKHLITATGQRVTLRCSPRSGDLSVYWYQQSLDQGLQFLIQYYNGEERAKGNILERFSAQQFPDLHSELNLSSLELGDSALYFCASSGGAPSTQFFGPGTRLTVL.

The chain recombines TRBV19 with TRBJ2-7; TRBD1 aligns across 8 bases. Germline CDR1 LNHDA, CDR2 SQIVND (reference sequence). With 5 bases clipped from V and 11 bases from J, the junction kept 11 bases outside the gene matches. The CDR3 is made up of 13 amino acids. The CDR3 DNA sequence: TGTGCCAGTAGTCCATCCCACAGGGGGTTCAAGTACTTC. Translated, it gives CASSPSHRGFKYF.

This clone has just one count. This rearrangement joins TRBV2 to TRBJ2-3; D possibly matches TRBD1 or TRBD2 (5 bases each). V was trimmed by 5 bases and J by 2 bases, leaving 14 bases between them. Germline CDR1 SNHLY, CDR2 FYNNEI. The CDR3 has 15 amino acids. The CDR3 is CASSRDGKDTDTQYF. CDR3 DNA sequence: TGTGCCAGCAGTCGGGACGGTAAAGACACAGATACGCAGTATTTT. The whole variable domain, filled in from reference TRBV2 and TRBJ2-3, reads EPEVTQTPSHQVTQMGQEVILRCVPISNHLYFYWYRQILGQKVEFLVSFYNNEISEKSEIFDDQFSVERPDGSNFTLKIRSTKLEDSAMYFCASSRDGKDTDTQYFGPGTRLTVL.

This chain connects TRBV4-1 to TRBJ1-5, with 8 bases aligning to TRBD1. Germline values: CDR1 MGHRA, CDR2 YSYEKL. CDR3 length: 15 residues. The J segment lost 5 bases and the V segment lost 8 bases, leaving 11 bases of the junction unmatched. The CDR3 protein is CASSSTGANYQPQHF. DNA of the CDR3: TGCGCCAGCTCGTCGACAGGGGCAAACTATCAGCCCCAGCATTTT.

The chain employs TRBV19 and TRBJ2-1, with D uncertain. Germline-derived CDR1 and CDR2 are LNHDA and SQIVND (reference sequence). This CDR3 contains 13 residues. Trimming took 0 bases from V and 10 from J, leaving 10 bases between them. CDR3 nucleotides: TGTGCCAGTAGTATAGATCGTACCCCGGAGCAGTTCTTC. Amino acid sequence: CASSIDRTPEQFF.

The sample holds a few counts of this clone. The chain couples TRBV7-3 to TRBJ2-2; D ambiguous. The CDR3 length is 13 residues. Trimming cost V 5 bases and J 5 bases, with 9 bases left between them. Germline CDR1 SGHTA, CDR2 FQGTGA. CDR3 in amino acids: CASSPEPTGELFF. DNA for the CDR3: TGTGCCAGCAGCCCCGAGCCTACCGGGGAGCTGTTTTTT.

The chain carries TRBV10-3 and TRBJ1-1; D unresolved. The V end was cut by 4 bases, the J end by 2 bases, with 8 bases between. Germline V gene data show CDR1 as ENHRY and CDR2 as SYGVKD. This CDR3 spans 13 amino acids. The CDR3 nucleotides are TGTGCCATCAGTGGTAACTCCAACACTGAAGCTTTCTTT. This encodes CAISGNSNTEAFF.

This clone was counted a few times. The V call is TRBV10-1, the J call TRBJ2-7; TRBD2 aligns across 13 bases. V lost 0 bases to trimming and J lost 5 bases; unmatched junction nucleotides: 4. Germline-derived CDR1 and CDR2 are WNHNN and SYGVQD (reference sequence). The CDR3 loop spans 16 amino acids. The CDR3 DNA reads as TGCGCCAGCAGTGAGTCCAGGGGACTAGCGGGAAACGAGCAGTACTTC. Protein product: CASSESRGLAGNEQYF.

The rearrangement links TRBV5-1 to TRBJ2-5; the D is unclear. Looked up from germline, CDR1 is SGHRS and CDR2 is YFSETQ. The CDR3 sequence is 11 residues long. The germline V and J ends were trimmed by 2 bases and 4 bases, with 3 bases remaining between them. CDR3 bases: TGCGCCAGCAGCTTCCGAGAGACCCAGTACTTC. Encoded protein: CASSFRETQYF.

This clone came up a few times. J is TRBJ2-5 and V is TRBV5-1; 9 positions match TRBD1. The CDR3 totals 16 residues. The V and J ends lost 0 bases and 2 bases, in that order; junction bases with no gene match: 5. Germline lookup yields CDR1 SGHRS and CDR2 YFSETQ. CDR3 protein: CASSLGVGQGQETQYF. CDR3 coding DNA: TGCGCCAGCAGCTTGGGTGTCGGACAGGGGCAAGAGACCCAGTACTTC.

The V and J genes are TRBV10-3 and TRBJ2-2, with TRBD1 identical over 7 bases. Per the germline V gene, CDR1 is ENHRY and CDR2 is SYGVKD. The CDR3 consists of 15 residues. V was clipped by 6 bases and J by 5 bases; unmatched bases: 9. In nucleotides, the CDR3 is TGTGCCATCAGGAGGGGGCTAGTAGGAACCGGGGAGCTGTTTTTT. Translated, it gives CAIRRGLVGTGELFF.

The chain has TRBV7-3 and TRBJ2-2; 8 bases fit TRBD2. Looked up from germline, CDR1 is SGHTA and CDR2 is FQGTGA. The CDR3 extends over 16 amino acids. Trimming removed 1 base from V and 5 bases from J; junction bases left unmatched: 6. The CDR3 nucleotides are TGTGCCAGCAGCTTAAGGGCGGGAGGAAGGACCGGGGAGCTGTTTTTT. Its translation: CASSLRAGGRTGELFF.

The chain couples TRBV12-3 or TRBV12-4 to TRBJ1-4; the D gene is possibly TRBD1 (5 bases). V shed 4 bases and J shed 11 bases, with 11 bases lying between them. The CDR3 consists of 12 residues. CDR3 region: CASSSGGLKLFF. CDR3 in DNA: TGTGCCAGCAGTTCCGGGGGTTTGAAACTGTTTTTT.

The V gene is TRBV19, the J gene TRBJ2-7, with D maybe TRBD2 (6 bases). The CDR3 totals 17 residues. Trimming shortened V by 2 bases and J by 3 bases, and 20 bases separated the two germline ends. Germline loops: CDR1 LNHDA, CDR2 SQIVND (reference sequence). This chain's CDR3 is CASSIKGGRPDFYEQYF. The DNA of the CDR3 is TGTGCCAGTAGTATAAAGGGAGGTCGGCCGGACTTCTACGAGCAGTACTTC.

The V and J genes are TRBV11-1 and TRBJ2-1; D unresolved. Trimming removed 1 base at V and 10 bases at J, with 14 bases between. This CDR3 contains 14 residues. Germline loops: CDR1 SGHAT, CDR2 FQDESV (reference sequence). CDR3 residues: CASSLGQLIMEQFF. The CDR3 DNA reads TGTGCCAGCAGCTTAGGTCAGCTAATAATGGAGCAGTTCTTC.